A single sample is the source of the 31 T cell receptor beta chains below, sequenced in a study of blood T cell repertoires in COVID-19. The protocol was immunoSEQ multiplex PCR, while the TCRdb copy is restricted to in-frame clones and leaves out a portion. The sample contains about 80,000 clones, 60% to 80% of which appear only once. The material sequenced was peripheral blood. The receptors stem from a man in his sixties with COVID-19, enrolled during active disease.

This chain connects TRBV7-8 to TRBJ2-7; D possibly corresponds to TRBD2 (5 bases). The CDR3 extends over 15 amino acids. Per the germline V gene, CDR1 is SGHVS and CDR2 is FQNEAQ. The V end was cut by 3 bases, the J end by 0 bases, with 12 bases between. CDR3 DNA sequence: TGTGCCAGCAGCTTTGTGCGGAGGAGCTCCTACGAGCAGTACTTC. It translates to CASSFVRRSSYEQYF.

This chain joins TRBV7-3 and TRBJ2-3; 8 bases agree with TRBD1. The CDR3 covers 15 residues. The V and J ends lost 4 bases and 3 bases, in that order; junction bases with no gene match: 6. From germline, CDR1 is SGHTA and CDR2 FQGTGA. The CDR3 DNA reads TGTGCCAGCAGCTCCGACAGGGGTAGGACAGATACGCAGTATTTT. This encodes CASSSDRGRTDTQYF.

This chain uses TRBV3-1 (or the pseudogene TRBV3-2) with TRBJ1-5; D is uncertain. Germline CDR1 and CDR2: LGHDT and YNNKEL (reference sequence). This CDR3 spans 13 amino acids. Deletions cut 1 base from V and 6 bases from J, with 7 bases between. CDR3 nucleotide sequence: TGTGCCAGCAGCCAAGGGGAGGGTCAGCCCCAGCATTTT. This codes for CASSQGEGQPQHF.

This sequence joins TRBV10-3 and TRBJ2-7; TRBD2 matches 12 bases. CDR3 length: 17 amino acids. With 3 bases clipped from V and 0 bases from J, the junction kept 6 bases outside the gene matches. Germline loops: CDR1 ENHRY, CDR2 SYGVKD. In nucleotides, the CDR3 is TGTGCCATCAGTGACTCTAGCGGGGGGGGTCCCTCCTACGAGCAGTACTTC. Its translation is CAISDSSGGGPSYEQYF.

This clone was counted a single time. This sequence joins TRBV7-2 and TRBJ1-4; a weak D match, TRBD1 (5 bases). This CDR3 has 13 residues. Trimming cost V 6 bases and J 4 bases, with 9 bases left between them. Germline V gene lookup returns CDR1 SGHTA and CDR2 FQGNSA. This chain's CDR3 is CASRRDFNEKLFF. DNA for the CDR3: TGTGCCAGCAGGAGGGACTTTAATGAAAAACTGTTTTTT.

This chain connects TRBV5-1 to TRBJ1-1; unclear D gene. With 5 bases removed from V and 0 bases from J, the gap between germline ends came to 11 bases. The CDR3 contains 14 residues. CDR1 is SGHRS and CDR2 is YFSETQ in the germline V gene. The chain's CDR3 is CASSHRELNTEAFF. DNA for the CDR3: TGCGCCAGCAGTCATCGGGAGTTGAACACTGAAGCTTTCTTT.

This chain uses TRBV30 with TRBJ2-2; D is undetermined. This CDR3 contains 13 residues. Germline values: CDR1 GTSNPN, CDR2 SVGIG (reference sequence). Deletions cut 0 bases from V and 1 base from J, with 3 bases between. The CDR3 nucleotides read TGTGCCTGGAGTGTCGGGAACACCGGGGAGCTGTTTTTT. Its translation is CAWSVGNTGELFF.

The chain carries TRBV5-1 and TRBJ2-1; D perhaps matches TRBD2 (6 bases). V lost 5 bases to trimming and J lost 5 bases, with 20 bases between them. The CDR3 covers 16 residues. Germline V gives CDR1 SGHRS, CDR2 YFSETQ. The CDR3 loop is CASSGLGGKRNNEQFF. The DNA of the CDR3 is TGCGCCAGCAGTGGCCTCGGCGGGAAAAGGAACAATGAGCAGTTCTTC.

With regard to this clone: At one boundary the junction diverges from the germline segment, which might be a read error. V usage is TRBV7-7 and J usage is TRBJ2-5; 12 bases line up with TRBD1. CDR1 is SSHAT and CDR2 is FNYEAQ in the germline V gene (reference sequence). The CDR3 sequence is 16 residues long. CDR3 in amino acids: CASSLAGTGGLETQYF. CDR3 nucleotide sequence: TGTGCTAGCAGCTTGGCCGGGACAGGGGGCTTGGAGACCCAGTACTTC.

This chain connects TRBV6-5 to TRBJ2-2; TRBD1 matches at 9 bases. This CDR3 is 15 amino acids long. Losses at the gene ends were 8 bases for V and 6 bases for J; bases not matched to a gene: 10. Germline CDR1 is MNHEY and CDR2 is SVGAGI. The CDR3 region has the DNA TGTGCCAGCGCTTACAGGGGGCGCGTCGCCGGGGAGCTGTTTTTT. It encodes CASAYRGRVAGELFF.

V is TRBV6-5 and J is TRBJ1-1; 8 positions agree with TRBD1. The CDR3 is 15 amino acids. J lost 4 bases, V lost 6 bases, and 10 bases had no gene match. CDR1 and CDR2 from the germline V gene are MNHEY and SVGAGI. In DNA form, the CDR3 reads TGTGCCAGCAGACCGACAGGGGCTGCAAGCACTGAAGCTTTCTTT. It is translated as CASRPTGAASTEAFF.

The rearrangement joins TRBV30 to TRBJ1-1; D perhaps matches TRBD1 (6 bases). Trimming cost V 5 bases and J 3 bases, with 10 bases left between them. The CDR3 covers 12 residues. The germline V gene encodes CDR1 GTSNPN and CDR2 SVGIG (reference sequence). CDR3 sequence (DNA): TGTGCCTGGTGGACAGTTTACACTGAAGCTTTCTTT. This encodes CAWWTVYTEAFF.

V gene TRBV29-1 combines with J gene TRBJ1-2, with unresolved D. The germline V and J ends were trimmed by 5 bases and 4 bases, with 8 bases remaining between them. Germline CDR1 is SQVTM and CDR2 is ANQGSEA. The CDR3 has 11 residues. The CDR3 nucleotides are TGCAGCGTTTATCAGTCCTATGGCTACACCTTC. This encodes CSVYQSYGYTF.

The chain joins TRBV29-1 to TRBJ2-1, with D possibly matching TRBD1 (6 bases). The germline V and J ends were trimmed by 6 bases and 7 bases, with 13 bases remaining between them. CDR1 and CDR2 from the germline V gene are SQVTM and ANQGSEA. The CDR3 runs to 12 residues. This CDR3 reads CSVDTGSNEQFF. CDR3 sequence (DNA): TGCAGCGTGGATACAGGGTCAAATGAGCAGTTCTTC.

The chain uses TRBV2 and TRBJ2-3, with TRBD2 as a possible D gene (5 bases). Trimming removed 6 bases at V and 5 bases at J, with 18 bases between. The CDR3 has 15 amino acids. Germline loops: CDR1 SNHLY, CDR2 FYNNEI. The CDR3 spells CASRRAYKDQDTQYF. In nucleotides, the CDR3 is TGTGCCAGCAGGCGGGCCTATAAAGACCAAGATACGCAGTATTTT. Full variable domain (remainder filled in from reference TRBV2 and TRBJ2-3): EPEVTQTPSHQVTQMGQEVILRCVPISNHLYFYWYRQILGQKVEFLVSFYNNEISEKSEIFDDQFSVERPDGSNFTLKIRSTKLEDSAMYFCASRRAYKDQDTQYFGPGTRLTVL.

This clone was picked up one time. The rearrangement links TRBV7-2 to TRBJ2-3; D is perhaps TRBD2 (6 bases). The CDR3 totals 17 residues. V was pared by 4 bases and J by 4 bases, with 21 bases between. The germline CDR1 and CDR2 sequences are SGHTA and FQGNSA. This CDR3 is CASSYRSGGASSDTQYF. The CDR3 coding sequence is TGTGCCAGCAGCTACAGGTCTGGCGGGGCATCTTCAGATACGCAGTATTTT.

CDR3: CASSYTGTFSSYEQYF. CDR3 nucleotides: TGTGCCAGCAGTTATACAGGGACGTTCAGCTCCTACGAGCAGTACTTC. This chain connects TRBV6-5 to TRBJ2-7; tentative D call: TRBD1 (6 bases). Germline lookup yields CDR1 MNHEY and CDR2 SVGAGI. V was pared by 3 bases and J by 0 bases, with 15 bases between. The CDR3 sequence is 16 residues long.

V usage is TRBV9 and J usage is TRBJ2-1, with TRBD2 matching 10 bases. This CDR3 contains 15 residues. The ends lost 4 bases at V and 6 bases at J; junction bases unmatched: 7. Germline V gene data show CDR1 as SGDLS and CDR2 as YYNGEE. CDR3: CASSLSGGAGNEQFF. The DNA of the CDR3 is TGTGCCAGCAGCTTAAGCGGGGGGGCCGGCAATGAGCAGTTCTTC.

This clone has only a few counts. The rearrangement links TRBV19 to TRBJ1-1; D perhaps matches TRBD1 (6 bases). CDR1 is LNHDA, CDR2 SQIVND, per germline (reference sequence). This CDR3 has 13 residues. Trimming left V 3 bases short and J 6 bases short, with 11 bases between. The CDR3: CASSMNRAAEAFF. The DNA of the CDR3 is TGTGCCAGTAGTATGAACAGGGCTGCTGAAGCTTTCTTT.

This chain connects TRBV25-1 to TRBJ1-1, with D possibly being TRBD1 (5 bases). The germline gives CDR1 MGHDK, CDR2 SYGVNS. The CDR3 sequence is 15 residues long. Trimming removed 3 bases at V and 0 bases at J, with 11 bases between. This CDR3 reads CASSETTGMNTEAFF. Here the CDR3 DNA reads TGTGCCAGCAGTGAGACAACAGGCATGAACACTGAAGCTTTCTTT.

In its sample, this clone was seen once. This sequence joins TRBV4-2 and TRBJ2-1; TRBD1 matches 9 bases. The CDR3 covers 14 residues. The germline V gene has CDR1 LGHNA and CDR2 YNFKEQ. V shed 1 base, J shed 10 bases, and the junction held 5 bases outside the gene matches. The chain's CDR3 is CASSQGDRAPEQFF. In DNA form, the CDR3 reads TGTGCCAGCAGCCAAGGGGACAGGGCCCCCGAGCAGTTCTTC.

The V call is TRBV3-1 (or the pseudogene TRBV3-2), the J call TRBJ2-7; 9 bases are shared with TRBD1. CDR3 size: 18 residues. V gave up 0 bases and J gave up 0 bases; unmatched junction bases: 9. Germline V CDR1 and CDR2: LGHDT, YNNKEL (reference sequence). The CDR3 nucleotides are TGTGCCAGCAGCCAAGATCACAGGGGGCGGACGAGCTCCTACGAGCAGTACTTC. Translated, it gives CASSQDHRGRTSSYEQYF.

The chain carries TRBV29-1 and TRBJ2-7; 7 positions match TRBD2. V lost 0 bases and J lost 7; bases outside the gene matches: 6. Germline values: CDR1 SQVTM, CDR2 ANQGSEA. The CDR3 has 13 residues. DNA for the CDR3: TGCAGCGTTGAAGATTTGGTCGGGGGGGAGCAGTACTTC. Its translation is CSVEDLVGGEQYF.

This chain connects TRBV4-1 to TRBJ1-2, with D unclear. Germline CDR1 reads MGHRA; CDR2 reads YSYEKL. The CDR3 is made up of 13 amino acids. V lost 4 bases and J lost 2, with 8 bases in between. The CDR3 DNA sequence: TGCGCCAGCAGCCTGGCCTCAAACTATGGCTACACCTTC. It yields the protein CASSLASNYGYTF.

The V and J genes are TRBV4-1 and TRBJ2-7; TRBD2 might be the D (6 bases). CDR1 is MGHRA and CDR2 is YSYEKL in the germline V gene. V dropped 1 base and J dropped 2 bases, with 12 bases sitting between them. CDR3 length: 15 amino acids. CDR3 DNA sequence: TGCGCCAGCAGCCAAGCGAGCGGGCCGACCTACGAGCAGTACTTC. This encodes CASSQASGPTYEQYF.

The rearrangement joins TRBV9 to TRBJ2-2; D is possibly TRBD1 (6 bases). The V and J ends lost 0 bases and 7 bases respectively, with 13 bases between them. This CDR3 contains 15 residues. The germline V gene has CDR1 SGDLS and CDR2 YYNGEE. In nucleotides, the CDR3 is TGTGCCAGCAGCGTAGTGCCTGGGGGCAGCGGGGAGCTGTTTTTT. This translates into CASSVVPGGSGELFF.

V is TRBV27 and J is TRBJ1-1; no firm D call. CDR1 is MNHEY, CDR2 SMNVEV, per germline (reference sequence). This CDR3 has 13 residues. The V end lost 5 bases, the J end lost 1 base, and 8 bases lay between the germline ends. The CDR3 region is CASSPRGNTEAFF. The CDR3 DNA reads TGTGCCAGCAGTCCTCGGGGGAACACTGAAGCTTTCTTT.

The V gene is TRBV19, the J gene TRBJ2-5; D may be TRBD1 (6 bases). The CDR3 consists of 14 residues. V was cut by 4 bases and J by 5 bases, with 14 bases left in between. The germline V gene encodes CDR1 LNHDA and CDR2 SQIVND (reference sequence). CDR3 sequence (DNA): TGTGCCAGTAGTAATACAGGGTTGGGGGAGACCCAGTACTTC. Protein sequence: CASSNTGLGETQYF.

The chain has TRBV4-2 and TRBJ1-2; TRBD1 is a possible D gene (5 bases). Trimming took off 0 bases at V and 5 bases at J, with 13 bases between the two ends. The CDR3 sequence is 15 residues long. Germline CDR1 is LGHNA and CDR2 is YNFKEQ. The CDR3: CASSQDREDGYGYTF. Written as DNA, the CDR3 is TGTGCCAGCAGCCAAGACAGGGAAGACGGGTATGGCTACACCTTC.

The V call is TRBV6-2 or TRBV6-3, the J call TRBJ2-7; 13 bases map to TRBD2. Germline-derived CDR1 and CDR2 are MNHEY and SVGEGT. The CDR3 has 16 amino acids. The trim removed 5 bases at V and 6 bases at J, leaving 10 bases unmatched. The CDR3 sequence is CASSRPGTSGKREQYF. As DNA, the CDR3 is TGTGCCAGCAGTCGGCCCGGGACTAGCGGGAAACGCGAGCAGTACTTC.

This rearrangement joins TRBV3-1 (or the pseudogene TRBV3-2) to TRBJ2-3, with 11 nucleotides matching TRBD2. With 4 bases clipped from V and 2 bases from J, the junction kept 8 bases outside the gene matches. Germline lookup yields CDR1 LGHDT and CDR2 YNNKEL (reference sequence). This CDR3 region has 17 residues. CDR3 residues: CASSLSSGGSTTDTQYF. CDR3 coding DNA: TGTGCCAGCAGCCTCTCTAGCGGGGGGTCAACCACAGATACGCAGTATTTT.